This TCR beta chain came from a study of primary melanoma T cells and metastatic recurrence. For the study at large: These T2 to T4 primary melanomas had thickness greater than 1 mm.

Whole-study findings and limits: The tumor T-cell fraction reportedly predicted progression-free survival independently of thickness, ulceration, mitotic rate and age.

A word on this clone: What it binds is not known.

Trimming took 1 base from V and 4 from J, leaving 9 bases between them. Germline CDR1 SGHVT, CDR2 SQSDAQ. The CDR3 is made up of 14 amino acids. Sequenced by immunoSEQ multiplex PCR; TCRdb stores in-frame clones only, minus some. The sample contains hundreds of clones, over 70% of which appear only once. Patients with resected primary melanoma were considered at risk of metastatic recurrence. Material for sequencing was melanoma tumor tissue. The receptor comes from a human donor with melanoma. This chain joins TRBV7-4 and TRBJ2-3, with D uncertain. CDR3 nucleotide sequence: TGTGCCAGCAGCTTAGTTGTTACATCAGATACGCAGTATTTT. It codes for CASSLVVTSDTQYF. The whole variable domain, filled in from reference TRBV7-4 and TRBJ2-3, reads GAGVSQSPRYKVAKRGRDVALRCDSISGHVTLYWYRQTLGQGSEVLTYSQSDAQRDKSGRPSGRFSAERPERSVSTLKIQRTEQGDSAVYLCASSLVVTSDTQYFGPGTRLTVL.